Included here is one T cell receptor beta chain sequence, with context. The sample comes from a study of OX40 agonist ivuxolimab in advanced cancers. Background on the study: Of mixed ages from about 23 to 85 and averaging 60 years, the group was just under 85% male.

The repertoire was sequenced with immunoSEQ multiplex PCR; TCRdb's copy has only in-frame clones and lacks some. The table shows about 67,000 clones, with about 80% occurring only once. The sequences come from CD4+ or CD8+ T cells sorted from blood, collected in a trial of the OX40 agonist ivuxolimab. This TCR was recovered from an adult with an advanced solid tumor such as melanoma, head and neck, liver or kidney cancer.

The DNA of the CDR3 is TGCGCCAGCAGTTATACAGGGGGCGCAGATGGCTACACCTTC. Translation gives CASSYTGGADGYTF. The chain links TRBV10-2 to TRBJ1-2; TRBD1 matches at 9 bases. V lost 5 bases and J lost 6; bases outside the gene matches: 7. Germline V CDR1 and CDR2: WSHSY, SAAADI. The CDR3 extends over 14 amino acids.